One sample yielded the 23 T cell receptor beta chains listed below, sequenced in a study of STAT5B mutations in CD4+ large granular lymphocyte leukemia. TCRdb's copy holds only in-frame clones and misses some; the assay was immunoSEQ multiplex PCR. Of roughly 41,000 clones in the sample, around 75% are singletons; the top ten hold approximately 0.6%. The sample consisted of CD4+ T cells from blood buffy coats. These receptors originate from a human donor in good health.

The chain joins TRBV18 to TRBJ2-3; 7 bases map to TRBD1. This CDR3 spans 13 amino acids. Germline V gives CDR1 KGHSH, CDR2 LQKENI. The junction had 2 bases not matched to a gene; V was cut back by 1 base and J by 7 bases. CDR3 loop: CASSPQGANTQYF. The CDR3 DNA sequence: TGTGCCAGCTCACCACAGGGGGCTAATACGCAGTATTTT.

The gene calls are TRBV29-1 and TRBJ1-2; a possible D gene is TRBD1 (6 bases). With 4 bases removed from V and 4 bases from J, the gap between germline ends came to 16 bases. Germline loops: CDR1 SQVTM, CDR2 ANQGSEA. The CDR3 totals 14 residues. The CDR3 reads CSVAIGVGGYGYTF. CDR3 nucleotide sequence: TGCAGCGTTGCTATCGGGGTAGGGGGCTATGGCTACACCTTC. Based on the CDR3 plus reference TRBV29-1 and TRBJ1-2, the full variable domain is SAVISQKPSRDICQRGTSLTIQCQVDSQVTMMFWYRQQPGQSLTLIATANQGSEATYESGFVIDKFPISRPNLTFSTLTVSNMSPEDSSIYLCSVAIGVGGYGYTFGSGTRLTVV.

V gene TRBV6-5 combines with J gene TRBJ2-1; 7 bases are shared with TRBD1. With 7 bases clipped from V and 5 bases from J, the junction kept 2 bases outside the gene matches. CDR3 length: 12 residues. Germline V gene lookup returns CDR1 MNHEY and CDR2 SVGAGI. The CDR3 here is CASKGQNNEQFF. Written as DNA, the CDR3 is TGTGCCAGCAAGGGACAGAACAATGAGCAGTTCTTC.

V is TRBV5-4 and J is TRBJ1-2; D might be TRBD1 (5 bases). Trimming removed 2 bases from V and 4 bases from J, with 9 bases in between. Per germline, CDR1 SGHNT and CDR2 YYREEE (reference sequence). The CDR3 spans 13 residues. CDR3 region: CASSFAGGYGYTF. The CDR3 coding sequence is TGTGCCAGCAGCTTCGCGGGGGGCTATGGCTACACCTTC.

This sequence joins TRBV16 and TRBJ2-7, with TRBD1 matching 7 bases. With 2 bases clipped from V and 2 bases from J, the junction kept 9 bases outside the gene matches. Germline V gene data show CDR1 as KGHSY and CDR2 as FQNENV. This CDR3 spans 16 amino acids. The CDR3 reads CASSQPTGLRTYEQYF. CDR3 in DNA: TGTGCCAGCAGCCAACCGACAGGGTTGAGGACCTACGAGCAGTACTTC.

The rearrangement links TRBV9 to TRBJ2-3; the D gene is possibly TRBD2 (5 bases). This CDR3 contains 14 residues. V gave up 4 bases and J gave up 4 bases, with 13 bases separating them. CDR1 is SGDLS and CDR2 is YYNGEE in the germline V gene. Written as DNA, the CDR3 is TGTGCCAGCAGCATCGGAGGTTCCGCAGATACGCAGTATTTT. Protein: CASSIGGSADTQYF.

The table lists this clone with a few counts. The chain recombines TRBV6-4 with TRBJ1-6; maybe TRBD1 (5 bases). Trimming removed 4 bases from V and 7 bases from J, with 11 bases in between. This CDR3 spans 14 amino acids. Germline V gene sequence: CDR1 MRHNA, CDR2 SNTAGT. CDR3 sequence: CASSARGDNSPLHF. CDR3 nucleotide sequence: TGTGCCAGCAGTGCCCGCGGGGACAATTCACCCCTCCACTTT.

This clone has only a few counts. V is TRBV30 and J is TRBJ2-5; D call uncertain. CDR1 and CDR2 (germline): GTSNPN, SVGIG (reference sequence). This CDR3 region has 11 residues. Trimming removed 0 bases from V and 5 bases from J, with 4 bases in between. CDR3 sequence reads: CAWSVGETQYF. DNA of the CDR3: TGTGCCTGGAGTGTAGGCGAGACCCAGTACTTC.

The gene calls are TRBV6-5 and TRBJ2-7; possibly TRBD1 or TRBD2 for D (5 bases each). Germline V lookup: CDR1 MNHEY, CDR2 SVGAGI. The CDR3 extends over 11 amino acids. The germline V and J ends were trimmed by 8 bases and 9 bases, with 14 bases remaining between them. In DNA form, the CDR3 reads TGTGCCAGCGAACACCGGGACGGGCAGTACTTC. Translated, it gives CASEHRDGQYF.

This clone was detected only once. The chain has TRBV5-1 and TRBJ2-3; D is perhaps TRBD2 (5 bases). Germline V lookup: CDR1 SGHRS, CDR2 YFSETQ. This CDR3 contains 15 residues. The V and J ends lost 3 bases and 4 bases respectively, with 15 bases between them. CDR3 amino acids: CASSSATRVADTQYF. DNA of the CDR3: TGCGCCAGCAGCTCGGCCACGAGGGTGGCAGATACGCAGTATTTT.

The rearrangement uses TRBV10-3 and TRBJ2-5, with 7 positions matching TRBD1. The tail of the sequence fits TRBJ2-7 better, so the J call may be wrong. Germline loops: CDR1 ENHRY, CDR2 SYGVKD. This CDR3 is 13 amino acids long. CDR3 sequence reads: CAISTGTVYEQYF. The CDR3 nucleotides read TGTGCCATCAGCACCGGGACAGTCTACGAGCAGTACTTC.

The J gene is TRBJ1-1, the V gene TRBV18, with 7 nucleotides matching TRBD1. The CDR3 covers 16 residues. Looked up from germline, CDR1 is KGHSH and CDR2 is LQKENI. V trimming: 2 bases; J trimming: 1 base; junction bases outside the gene matches: 7. CDR3 bases: TGTGCCAGCTCACCAACAGGGGCCGGCGGGAACACTGAAGCTTTCTTT. Protein product: CASSPTGAGGNTEAFF.

The chain has TRBV7-8 and TRBJ2-7; TRBD2 might be the D (9 bases). The CDR3 loop spans 15 amino acids. V lost 5 bases and J lost 7, with 21 bases in between. Germline assignment: CDR1 SGHVS and CDR2 FQNEAQ. CDR3 nucleotides: TGTGCCAGCAGCCGCAGGGGGCGGGAGGGCCTAGAGCAGTACTTC. Translation gives CASSRRGREGLEQYF. The full variable domain, rest sourced from reference TRBV7-8 and TRBJ2-7, is GAGVSQSPRYKVAKRGQDVALRCDPISGHVSLFWYQQALGQGPEFLTYFQNEAQLDKSGLPSDRFFAERPEGSVSTLKIQRTQQEDSAVYLCASSRRGREGLEQYFGPGTRLTVT.

The chain employs TRBV2 and TRBJ2-6; the D is unclear. Germline V CDR1 and CDR2: SNHLY, FYNNEI. V lost 5 bases and J 2 bases, leaving 10 bases between the germline ends. This CDR3 is built from 15 residues. The CDR3 nucleotides read TGTGCCAGCAGTCTAGAGAGGACTGGGGCCAACGTCCTGACTTTC. Encoded protein: CASSLERTGANVLTF.

V usage is TRBV6-1 and J usage is TRBJ2-5; TRBD1 aligns across 8 bases. The germline V gene encodes CDR1 MNHNS and CDR2 SASEGT. Losses at the gene ends were 5 bases for V and 5 bases for J; bases not matched to a gene: 7. CDR3 length: 14 residues. The CDR3: CASSTDRAGETQYF. CDR3 in DNA: TGTGCCAGCAGTACGGACAGGGCCGGTGAGACCCAGTACTTC.

V is TRBV11-2 and J is TRBJ2-7; 13 bases align to TRBD2. Germline values: CDR1 SGHAT, CDR2 FQNNGV. Germline trimming cut 5 bases from V and 3 bases from J; bases unmatched to any gene: 1. The CDR3 extends over 14 amino acids. The CDR3 spells CASSRLAGGYEQYF. In DNA, the CDR3 is TGTGCCAGCAGCCGACTAGCGGGAGGCTACGAGCAGTACTTC.

As for this clone: One end of the junction fails to match germline, which may point to a read error. This chain connects TRBV7-2 to TRBJ2-1, with TRBD2 matching over 9 bases. CDR1 is SGHTA, CDR2 FQGNSA, per germline. The CDR3 runs 12 residues. The CDR3 DNA is TGTGCCAGCAGCTTAGGCGGGACTAGCAAGCTCTTC. Its protein product is CASSLGGTSKLF.

This clone was observed a handful of times. The chain couples TRBV20-1 to TRBJ1-2; no definite D call. The CDR3 totals 8 residues. Germline V gene sequence: CDR1 DFQATT, CDR2 SNEGSKA (reference sequence). Here the CDR3 DNA reads TGCAGCCCCCGGGGCTACACCTTC. This encodes CSPRGYTF.

This clone was seen more than once but under ten times. The rearrangement links TRBV5-6 to TRBJ2-2; D remains unclear. The CDR3 is 12 residues long. The germline gives CDR1 SGHDT, CDR2 YYEEEE. The V and J ends lost 6 bases and 1 base respectively, with 4 bases between them. This chain's CDR3 is CASTRNTGELFF. The CDR3 DNA reads as TGTGCCAGCACGCGGAACACCGGGGAGCTGTTTTTT.

This sequence joins TRBV5-1 and TRBJ2-2, with 13 bases fitting TRBD2. This CDR3 spans 16 amino acids. Unmatched junction bases numbered 6, after V lost 4 bases and J lost 6 bases. The germline CDR1 and CDR2 sequences are SGHRS and YFSETQ. The CDR3: CASSPRTSGGAGELFF. The CDR3 bases are TGCGCCAGCAGCCCGAGGACTAGCGGGGGTGCCGGGGAGCTGTTTTTT. Looking up the rest from reference TRBV5-1 and TRBJ2-2 gives the full variable domain: KAGVTQTPRYLIKTRGQQVTLSCSPISGHRSVSWYQQTPGQGLQFLFEYFSETQRNKGNFPGRFSGRQFSNSRSEMNVSTLELGDSALYLCASSPRTSGGAGELFFGEGSRLTVL.

The chain employs TRBV29-1 and TRBJ2-5; weak D call: TRBD1 (6 bases). The end of the DNA fits TRBJ2-7 better, so the J call may be wrong. The CDR3 has 14 amino acids. CDR1 and CDR2 from the germline V gene are SQVTM and ANQGSEA. Here the CDR3 reads CSFVGSRGSYEQYF. In nucleotides, the CDR3 is TGCAGCTTCGTGGGCAGCAGGGGCTCTTACGAGCAGTACTTC.

The chain links TRBV7-9 to TRBJ2-1; D is uncertain. V dropped 5 bases and J dropped 5 bases, with 10 bases sitting between them. The germline gives CDR1 SEHNR, CDR2 FQNEAQ (reference sequence). The CDR3 is made up of 13 amino acids. The CDR3 is CASSLAANNEQFF. The CDR3 DNA reads TGTGCCAGCAGCCTGGCGGCCAACAATGAGCAGTTCTTC.

A single count supports this clone. The rearrangement joins TRBV5-8 to TRBJ2-5, with 10 bases that match TRBD2. J was trimmed by 5 bases and V by 1 base; bases with no gene match: 5. Germline CDR1 SGHTS, CDR2 YDEGEE. The CDR3 consists of 15 residues. The chain's CDR3 is CASSLRLAGAETQYF. The CDR3 DNA sequence: TGTGCCAGCAGCTTGAGGCTAGCGGGAGCCGAGACCCAGTACTTC.